The T cell receptor beta chain described here comes from a study of blood T cell repertoires in COVID-19. Study summary: PBMCs, B-cell-depleted T cells, or T cells were the source of the cDNA or gDNA that made up the material.

The germline V gene has CDR1 MDHEN and CDR2 SYDVKM. CDR3 length: 14 residues. V was trimmed by 5 bases and J by 4 bases, leaving 13 bases between them. Original data processing: Researchers report that nucleated cell counts were estimated from reference gene primer amplification. TCRdb's table, derived via immunoSEQ multiplex PCR, lists solely in-frame clones and lacks some. The DNA was the basis for D and trimming; V, J and clone size are from that table. Of 190,000 or so clones listed, around 90% were seen once; the top ten hold 9% to 12%. Which cohort a participant joined came from the clinical history participants gave.

This chain uses TRBV28 with TRBJ2-3; TRBD2 is a possible D gene (6 bases). The specimen sequenced was PBMCs or T cells enriched from blood (not recorded which). The receptor comes from a man younger than 30 with acute COVID-19. As DNA, the CDR3 is TGTGCCAGCAGTACCACGGGAGTCCCAGATACGCAGTATTTT. Its protein product is CASSTTGVPDTQYF.